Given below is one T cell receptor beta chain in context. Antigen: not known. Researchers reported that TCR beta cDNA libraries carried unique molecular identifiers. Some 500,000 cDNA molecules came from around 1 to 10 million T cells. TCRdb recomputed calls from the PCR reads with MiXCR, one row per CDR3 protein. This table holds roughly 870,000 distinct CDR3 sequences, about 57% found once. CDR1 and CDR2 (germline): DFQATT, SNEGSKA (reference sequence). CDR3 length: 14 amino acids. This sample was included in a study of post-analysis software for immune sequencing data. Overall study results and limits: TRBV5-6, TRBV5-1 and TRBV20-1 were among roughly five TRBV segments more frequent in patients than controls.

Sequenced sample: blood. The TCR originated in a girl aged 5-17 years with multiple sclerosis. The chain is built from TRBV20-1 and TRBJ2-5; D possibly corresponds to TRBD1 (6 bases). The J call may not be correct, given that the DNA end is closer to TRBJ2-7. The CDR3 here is CSARTHKTGYEQYF. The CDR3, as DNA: TGCAGTGCTAGGACTCACAAAACAGGGTACGAGCAGTACTTC.